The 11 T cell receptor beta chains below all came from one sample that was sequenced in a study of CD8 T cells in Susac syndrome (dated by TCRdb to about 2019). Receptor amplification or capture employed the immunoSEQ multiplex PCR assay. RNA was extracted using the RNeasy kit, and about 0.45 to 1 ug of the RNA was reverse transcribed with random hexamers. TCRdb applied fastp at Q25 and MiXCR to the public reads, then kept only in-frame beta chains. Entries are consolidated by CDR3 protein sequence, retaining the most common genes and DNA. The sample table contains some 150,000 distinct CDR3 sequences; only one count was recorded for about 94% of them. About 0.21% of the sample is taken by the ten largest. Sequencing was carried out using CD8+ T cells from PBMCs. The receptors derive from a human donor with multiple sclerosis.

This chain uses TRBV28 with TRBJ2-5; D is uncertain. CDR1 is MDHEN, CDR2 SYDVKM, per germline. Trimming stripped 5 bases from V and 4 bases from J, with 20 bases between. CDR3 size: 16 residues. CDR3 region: CASSALGSNWGETQYF. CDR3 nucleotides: TGTGCCAGCAGTGCTCTCGGGTCAAATTGGGGAGAGACCCAGTACTTC. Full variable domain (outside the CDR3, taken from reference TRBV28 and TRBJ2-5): DVKVTQSSRYLVKRTGEKVFLECVQDMDHENMFWYRQDPGLGLRLIYFSYDVKMKEKGDIPEGYSVSREKKERFSLILESASTNQTSMYLCASSALGSNWGETQYFGPGTRLLVL.

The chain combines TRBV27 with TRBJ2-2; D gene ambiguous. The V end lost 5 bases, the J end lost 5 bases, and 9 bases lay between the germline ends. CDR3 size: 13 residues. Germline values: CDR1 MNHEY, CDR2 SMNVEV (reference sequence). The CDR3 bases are TGTGCCAGCAGTACATATAGAACCGGGGAGCTGTTTTTT. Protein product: CASSTYRTGELFF.

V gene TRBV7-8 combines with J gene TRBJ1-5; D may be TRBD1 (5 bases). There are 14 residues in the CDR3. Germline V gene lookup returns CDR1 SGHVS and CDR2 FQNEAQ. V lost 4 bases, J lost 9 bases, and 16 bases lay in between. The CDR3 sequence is CASSSRGGDWPQHF. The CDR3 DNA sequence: TGTGCCAGCAGCTCTAGGGGTGGCGACTGGCCCCAGCATTTT.

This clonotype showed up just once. CDR3 DNA: TGTGCCAGCAGCCTTACTGGGGAAAGATCCTACAATGAGCAGTTCTTC. Translating gives CASSLTGERSYNEQFF. The chain combines TRBV13 with TRBJ2-1; unclear D gene. Germline V gene data show CDR1 as PRHDT and CDR2 as FYEKMQ (reference sequence). Trimming took off 5 bases at V and 1 base at J, with 15 bases between the two ends. There are 16 residues in the CDR3.

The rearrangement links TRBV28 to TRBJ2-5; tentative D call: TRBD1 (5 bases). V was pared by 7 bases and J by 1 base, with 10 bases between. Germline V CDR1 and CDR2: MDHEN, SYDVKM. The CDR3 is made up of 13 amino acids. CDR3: CASTLQGQETQYF. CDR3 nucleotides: TGTGCCAGCACCCTTCAGGGCCAAGAGACCCAGTACTTC.

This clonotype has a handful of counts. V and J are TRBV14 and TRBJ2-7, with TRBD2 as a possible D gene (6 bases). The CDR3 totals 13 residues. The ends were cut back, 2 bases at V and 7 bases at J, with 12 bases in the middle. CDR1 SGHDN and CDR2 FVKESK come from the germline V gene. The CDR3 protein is CASSQSLGGEQYF. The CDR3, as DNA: TGTGCCAGCAGCCAAAGTCTCGGGGGAGAGCAGTACTTC.

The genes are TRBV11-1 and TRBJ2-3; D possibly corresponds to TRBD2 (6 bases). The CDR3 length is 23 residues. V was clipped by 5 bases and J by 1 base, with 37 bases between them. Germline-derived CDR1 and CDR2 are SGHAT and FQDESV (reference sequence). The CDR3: CASSRRDGDPVESRHGGTDTQYF. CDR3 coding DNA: TGTGCCAGCAGCAGGCGGGACGGAGATCCGGTCGAATCTCGTCATGGTGGCACAGATACGCAGTATTTT.

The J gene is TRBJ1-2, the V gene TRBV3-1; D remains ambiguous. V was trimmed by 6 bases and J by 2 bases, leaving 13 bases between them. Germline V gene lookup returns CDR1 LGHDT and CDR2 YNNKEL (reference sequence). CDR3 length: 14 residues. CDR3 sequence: CASRPFGGNYGYTF. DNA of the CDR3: TGTGCCAGCAGACCGTTTGGAGGGAACTATGGCTACACCTTC. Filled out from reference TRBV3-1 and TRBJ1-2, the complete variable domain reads DTAVSQTPKYLVTQMGNDKSIKCEQNLGHDTMYWYKQDSKKFLKIMFSYNNKELIINETVPNRFSPKSPDKAHLNLHINSLELGDSAVYFCASRPFGGNYGYTFGSGTRLTVV.

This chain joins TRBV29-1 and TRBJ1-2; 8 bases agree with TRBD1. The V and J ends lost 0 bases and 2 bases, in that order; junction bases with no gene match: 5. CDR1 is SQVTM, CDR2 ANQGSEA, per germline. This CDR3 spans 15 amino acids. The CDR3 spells CSVEDRGLGNYGYTF. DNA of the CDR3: TGCAGCGTTGAAGACAGGGGGCTTGGGAACTATGGCTACACCTTC.

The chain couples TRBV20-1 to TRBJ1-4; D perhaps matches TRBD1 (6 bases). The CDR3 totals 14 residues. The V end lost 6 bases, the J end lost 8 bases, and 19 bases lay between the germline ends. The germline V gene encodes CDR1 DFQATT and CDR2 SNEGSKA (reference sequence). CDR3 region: CSAGAGAWWEKLFF. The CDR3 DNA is TGCAGTGCCGGTGCAGGGGCGTGGTGGGAAAAACTGTTTTTT.

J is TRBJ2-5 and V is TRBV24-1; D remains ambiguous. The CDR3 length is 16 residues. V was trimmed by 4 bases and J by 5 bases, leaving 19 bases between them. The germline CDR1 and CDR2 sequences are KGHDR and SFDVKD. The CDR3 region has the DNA TGTGCCACCAGTGAATTGGGGTCGGGTCTTATGGAGACCCAGTACTTC. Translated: CATSELGSGLMETQYF.